Included here is one T cell receptor beta chain sequence, with context. The authors' processing: By means of reference gene primer amplification, nucleated cell counts were estimated. Using immunoSEQ multiplex PCR, the repertoire was profiled, and TCRdb retains in-frame clones only, with some absent. Clone size and V and J calls were adopted from that table, with D and trimming inferred from the DNA. The table has 100,000 to 150,000 clones, around four fifths seen once; the top ten hold roughly 25%. Germline V gives CDR1 SGHRS, CDR2 YFSETQ. The CDR3 is 15 residues long. With 0 bases clipped from V and 7 bases from J, the junction kept 5 bases outside the gene matches. This specimen belongs to a study of blood T cell repertoires in COVID-19. Across the whole study: Sites across the United States, Italy and Spain contributed samples from acute and convalescent COVID-19. From T cells, B-cell-depleted T cells, or PBMCs came the material, which was cDNA or gDNA.

This clonotype was sampled from a human donor in a cohort sampled during active COVID-19. Sample: peripheral blood. The chain combines TRBV5-1 with TRBJ2-1, with TRBD2 matching 9 bases. DNA of the CDR3: TGCGCCAGCAGCTTGGAACTAGCGGGTACGAATGAGCAGTTCTTC. Protein: CASSLELAGTNEQFF.